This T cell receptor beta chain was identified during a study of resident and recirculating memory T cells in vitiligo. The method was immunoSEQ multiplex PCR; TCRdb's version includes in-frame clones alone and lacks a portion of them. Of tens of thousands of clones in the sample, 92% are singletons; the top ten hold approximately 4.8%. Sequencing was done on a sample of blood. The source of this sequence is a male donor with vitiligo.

CDR3 residues: CASGPGLTSGDETQYF. The CDR3 nucleotides are TGTGCTAGTGGCCCCGGCCTGACTAGCGGAGACGAGACCCAGTACTTC. The V and J genes are TRBV12-5 and TRBJ2-5; 9 bases are shared with TRBD2. Germline V CDR1 and CDR2: LGHNT, FRNRAP. The CDR3 contains 16 residues. V dropped 6 bases and J dropped 5; count of bases not matched to a gene: 13.